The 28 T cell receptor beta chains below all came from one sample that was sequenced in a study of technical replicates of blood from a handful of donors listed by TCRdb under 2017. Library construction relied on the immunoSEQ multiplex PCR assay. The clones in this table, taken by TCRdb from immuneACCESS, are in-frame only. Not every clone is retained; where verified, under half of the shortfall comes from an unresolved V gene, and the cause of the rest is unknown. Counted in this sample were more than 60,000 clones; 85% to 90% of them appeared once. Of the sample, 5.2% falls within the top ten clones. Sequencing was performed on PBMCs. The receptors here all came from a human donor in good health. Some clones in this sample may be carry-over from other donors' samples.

The DNA of the CDR3 is TGTGCCACGGGGGAAATCAATCAGCCCCAGCATTTT. Protein product: CATGEINQPQHF. J is TRBJ1-5 and V is TRBV19, with D possibly matching TRBD1 (5 bases). This CDR3 region has 12 residues. Germline V CDR1 and CDR2: LNHDA, SQIVND (reference sequence). V was cut by 10 bases and J by 3 bases, with 10 bases left in between.

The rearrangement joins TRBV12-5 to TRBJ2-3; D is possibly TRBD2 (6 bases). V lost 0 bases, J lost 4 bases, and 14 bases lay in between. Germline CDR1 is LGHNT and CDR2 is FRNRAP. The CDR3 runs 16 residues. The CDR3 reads CASGLVLARGPDTQYF. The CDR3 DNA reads TGTGCTAGTGGTTTGGTTCTGGCGCGGGGCCCAGATACGCAGTATTTT.

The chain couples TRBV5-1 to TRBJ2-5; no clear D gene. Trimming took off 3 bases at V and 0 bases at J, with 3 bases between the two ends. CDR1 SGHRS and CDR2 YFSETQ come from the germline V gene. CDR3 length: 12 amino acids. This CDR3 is CASSYNQETQYF. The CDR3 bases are TGCGCCAGCAGCTATAACCAAGAGACCCAGTACTTC.

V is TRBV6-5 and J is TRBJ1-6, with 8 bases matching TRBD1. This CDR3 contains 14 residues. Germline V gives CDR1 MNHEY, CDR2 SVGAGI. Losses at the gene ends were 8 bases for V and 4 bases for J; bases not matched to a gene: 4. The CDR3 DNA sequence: TGTGCCAGCGGAACAGGGGGGTATAATTCACCCCTCCACTTT. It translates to CASGTGGYNSPLHF.

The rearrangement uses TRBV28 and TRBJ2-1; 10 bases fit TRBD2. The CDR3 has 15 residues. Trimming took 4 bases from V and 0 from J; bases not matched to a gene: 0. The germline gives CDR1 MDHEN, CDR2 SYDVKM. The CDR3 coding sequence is TGTGCCAGCAGTTGGACTAGCGGCTCCTACAATGAGCAGTTCTTC. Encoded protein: CASSWTSGSYNEQFF. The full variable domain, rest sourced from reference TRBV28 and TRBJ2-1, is DVKVTQSSRYLVKRTGEKVFLECVQDMDHENMFWYRQDPGLGLRLIYFSYDVKMKEKGDIPEGYSVSREKKERFSLILESASTNQTSMYLCASSWTSGSYNEQFFGPGTRLTVL.

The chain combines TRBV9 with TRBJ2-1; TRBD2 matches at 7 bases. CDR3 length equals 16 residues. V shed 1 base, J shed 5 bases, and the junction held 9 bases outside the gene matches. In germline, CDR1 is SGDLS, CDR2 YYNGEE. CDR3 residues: CASSVRGVGSDNEQFF. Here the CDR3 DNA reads TGTGCCAGCAGCGTACGGGGGGTGGGCAGTGACAATGAGCAGTTCTTC.

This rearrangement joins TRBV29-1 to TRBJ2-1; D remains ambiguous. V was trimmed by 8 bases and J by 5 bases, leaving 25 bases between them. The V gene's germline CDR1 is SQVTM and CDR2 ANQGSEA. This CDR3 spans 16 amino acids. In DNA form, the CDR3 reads TGCAGCAGCGTTGAGGTGGTACGAGCTTTCCACAATGAGCAGTTCTTC. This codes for CSSVEVVRAFHNEQFF.

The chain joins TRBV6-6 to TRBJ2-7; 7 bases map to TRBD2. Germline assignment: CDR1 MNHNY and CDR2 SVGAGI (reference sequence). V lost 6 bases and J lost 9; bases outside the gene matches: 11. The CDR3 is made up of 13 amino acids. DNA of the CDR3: TGTGCCAGCAGAGACGGGGGGTTCGGGGGGCAGTACTTC. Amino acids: CASRDGGFGGQYF.

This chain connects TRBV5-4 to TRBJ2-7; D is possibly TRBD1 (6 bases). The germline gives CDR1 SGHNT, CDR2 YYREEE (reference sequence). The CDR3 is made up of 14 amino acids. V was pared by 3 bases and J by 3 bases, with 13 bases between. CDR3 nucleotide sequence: TGTGCCAGCAGCTCAATCCGGGACAACTACGAGCAGTACTTC. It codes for CASSSIRDNYEQYF.

CDR3 region: CASSLGATSWGYTF. CDR3 nucleotide sequence: TGTGCCAGCTCATTGGGGGCGACCTCTTGGGGCTACACCTTC. The chain has TRBV5-6 and TRBJ1-2, with a possible D match to TRBD1 (6 bases). The germline V gene encodes CDR1 SGHDT and CDR2 YYEEEE. The length of the CDR3 is 14 residues. V was cut by 7 bases and J by 8 bases, with 21 bases left in between.

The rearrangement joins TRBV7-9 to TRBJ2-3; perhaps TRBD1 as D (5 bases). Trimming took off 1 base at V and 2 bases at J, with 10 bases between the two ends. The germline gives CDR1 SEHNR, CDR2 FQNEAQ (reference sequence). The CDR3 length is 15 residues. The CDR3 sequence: CASSLVAGNTDTQYF. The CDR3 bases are TGTGCCAGCAGCTTAGTAGCAGGGAACACAGATACGCAGTATTTT. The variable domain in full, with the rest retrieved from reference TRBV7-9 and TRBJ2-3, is DTGVSQNPRHKITKRGQNVTFRCDPISEHNRLYWYRQTLGQGPEFLTYFQNEAQLEKSRLLSDRFSAERPKGSFSTLEIQRTEQGDSAMYLCASSLVAGNTDTQYFGPGTRLTVL.

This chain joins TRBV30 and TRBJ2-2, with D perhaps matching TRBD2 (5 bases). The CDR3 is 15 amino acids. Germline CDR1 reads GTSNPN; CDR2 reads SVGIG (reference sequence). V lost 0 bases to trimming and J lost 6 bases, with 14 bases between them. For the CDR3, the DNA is TGTGCCTGGAGTGTACCAAGCGGCTACCCCGGGGAGCTGTTTTTT. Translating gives CAWSVPSGYPGELFF.

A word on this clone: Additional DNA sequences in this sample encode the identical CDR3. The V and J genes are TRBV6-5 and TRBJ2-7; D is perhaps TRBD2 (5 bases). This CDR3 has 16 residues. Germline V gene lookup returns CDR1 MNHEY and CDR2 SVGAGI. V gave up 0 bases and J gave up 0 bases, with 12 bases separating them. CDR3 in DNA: TGTGCCAGCAGTTACTCCCTTTCGGGGAGCTCCTACGAGCAGTACTTC. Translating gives CASSYSLSGSSYEQYF.

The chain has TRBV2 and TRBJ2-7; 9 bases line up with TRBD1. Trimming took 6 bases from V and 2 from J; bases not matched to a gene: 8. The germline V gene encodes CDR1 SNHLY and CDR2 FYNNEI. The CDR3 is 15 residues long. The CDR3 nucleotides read TGTGCCAGCAGGAGGGGAGGGACAGGGCCCTACGAGCAGTACTTC. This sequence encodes CASRRGGTGPYEQYF.

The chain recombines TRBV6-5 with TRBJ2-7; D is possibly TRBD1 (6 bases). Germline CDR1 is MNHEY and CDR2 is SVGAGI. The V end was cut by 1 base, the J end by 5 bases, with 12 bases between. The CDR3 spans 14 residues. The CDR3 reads CASSYWSGAHEQYF. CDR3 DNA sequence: TGTGCCAGCAGTTACTGGTCAGGGGCCCACGAGCAGTACTTC.

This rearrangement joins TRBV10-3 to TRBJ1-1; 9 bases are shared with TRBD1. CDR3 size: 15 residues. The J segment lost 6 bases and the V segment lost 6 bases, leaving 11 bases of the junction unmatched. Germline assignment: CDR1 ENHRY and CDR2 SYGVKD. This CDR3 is CAIRDISGQGSEAFF. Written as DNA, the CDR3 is TGTGCCATCAGGGACATATCGGGACAGGGCTCTGAAGCTTTCTTT.

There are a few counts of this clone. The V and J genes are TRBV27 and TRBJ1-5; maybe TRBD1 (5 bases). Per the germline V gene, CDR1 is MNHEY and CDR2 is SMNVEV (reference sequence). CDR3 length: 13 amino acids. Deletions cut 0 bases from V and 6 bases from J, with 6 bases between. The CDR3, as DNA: TGTGCCAGCAGTTTATCAGGGGTTCAGCCCCAGCATTTT. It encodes CASSLSGVQPQHF.

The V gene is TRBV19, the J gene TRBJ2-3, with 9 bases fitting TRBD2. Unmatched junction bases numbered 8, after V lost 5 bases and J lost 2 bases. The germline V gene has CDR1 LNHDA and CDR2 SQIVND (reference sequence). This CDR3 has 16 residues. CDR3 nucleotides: TGTGCCAGTAGTCCTAGCGGGGCCCTATCCACAGATACGCAGTATTTT. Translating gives CASSPSGALSTDTQYF. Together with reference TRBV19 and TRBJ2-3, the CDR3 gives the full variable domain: DGGITQSPKYLFRKEGQNVTLSCEQNLNHDAMYWYRQDPGQGLRLIYYSQIVNDFQKGDIAEGYSVSREKKESFPLTVTSAQKNPTAFYLCASSPSGALSTDTQYFGPGTRLTVL.

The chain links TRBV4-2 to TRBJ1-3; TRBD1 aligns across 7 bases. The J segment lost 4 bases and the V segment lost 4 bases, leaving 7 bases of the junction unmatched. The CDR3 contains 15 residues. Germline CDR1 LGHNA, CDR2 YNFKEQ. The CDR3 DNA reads TGTGCCAGCAGCCCGGGGACAGCGAAAGGAAACACCATATATTTT. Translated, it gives CASSPGTAKGNTIYF.

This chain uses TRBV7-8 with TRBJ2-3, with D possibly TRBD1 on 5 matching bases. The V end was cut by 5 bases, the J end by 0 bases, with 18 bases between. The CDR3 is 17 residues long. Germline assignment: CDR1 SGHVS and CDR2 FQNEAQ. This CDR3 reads CASSAGTDRPSTDTQYF. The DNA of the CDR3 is TGTGCCAGCAGCGCAGGCACCGACAGACCTAGCACAGATACGCAGTATTTT.

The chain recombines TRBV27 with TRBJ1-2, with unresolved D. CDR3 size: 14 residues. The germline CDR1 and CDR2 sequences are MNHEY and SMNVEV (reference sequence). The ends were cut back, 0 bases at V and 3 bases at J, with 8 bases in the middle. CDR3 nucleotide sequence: TGTGCCAGCAGTTTATCGAGGGCGGACTATGGCTACACCTTC. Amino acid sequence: CASSLSRADYGYTF.

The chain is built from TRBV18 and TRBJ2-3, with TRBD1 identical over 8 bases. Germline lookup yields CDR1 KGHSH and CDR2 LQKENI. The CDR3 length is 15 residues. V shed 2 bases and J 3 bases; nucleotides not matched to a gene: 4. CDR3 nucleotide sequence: TGTGCCAGCTCACCAAACAGGGGGAGTACAGATACGCAGTATTTT. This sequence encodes CASSPNRGSTDTQYF.

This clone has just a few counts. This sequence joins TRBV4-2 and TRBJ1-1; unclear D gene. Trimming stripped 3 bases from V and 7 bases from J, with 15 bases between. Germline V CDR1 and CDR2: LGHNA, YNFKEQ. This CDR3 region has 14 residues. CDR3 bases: TGTGCCAGCAGCCAGCTGACCGGGGTGAGTGAAGCTTTCTTT. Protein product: CASSQLTGVSEAFF.

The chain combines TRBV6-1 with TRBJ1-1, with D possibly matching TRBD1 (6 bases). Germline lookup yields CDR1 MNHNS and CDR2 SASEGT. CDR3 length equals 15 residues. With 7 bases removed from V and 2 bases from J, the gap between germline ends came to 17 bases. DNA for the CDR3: TGTGCCAGCACGCTACAGGGATCGAGAAACACTGAAGCTTTCTTT. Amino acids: CASTLQGSRNTEAFF.

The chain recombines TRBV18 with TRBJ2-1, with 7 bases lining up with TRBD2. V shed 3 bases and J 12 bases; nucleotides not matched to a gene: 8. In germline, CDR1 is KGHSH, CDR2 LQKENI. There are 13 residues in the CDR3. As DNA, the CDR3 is TGTGCCAGCTCACCTGGCCTTGGGGAGGGGCAGTTCTTC. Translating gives CASSPGLGEGQFF.

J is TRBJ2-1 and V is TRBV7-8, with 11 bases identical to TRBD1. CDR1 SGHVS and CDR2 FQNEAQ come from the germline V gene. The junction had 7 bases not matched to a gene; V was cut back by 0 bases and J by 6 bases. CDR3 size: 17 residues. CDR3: CASSLALSGTGGNEQFF. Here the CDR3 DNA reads TGTGCCAGCAGCTTAGCCCTCTCTGGGACAGGGGGCAATGAGCAGTTCTTC.

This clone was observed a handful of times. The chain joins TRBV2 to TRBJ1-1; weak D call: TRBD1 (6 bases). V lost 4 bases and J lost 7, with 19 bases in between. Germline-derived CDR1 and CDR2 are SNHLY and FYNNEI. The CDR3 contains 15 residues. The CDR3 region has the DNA TGTGCCAGCAGTGTTGGGCTAACAGGGTCAGATGAAGCTTTCTTT. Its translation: CASSVGLTGSDEAFF.

CDR3 bases: TGCGCCAGCAGCCAAGACAGGGGCGCCTATGGCTACACCTTC. It encodes CASSQDRGAYGYTF. This rearrangement joins TRBV4-3 to TRBJ1-2, with D perhaps TRBD1 (6 bases). CDR1 is LGHNA and CDR2 is YSLEER in the germline V gene. Trimming cost V 0 bases and J 4 bases, with 9 bases left between them. The CDR3 loop spans 14 amino acids.